This T cell receptor beta chain appears in the sequencing data of a study of T cells after yellow fever vaccination. This clonotype has just a few counts. Its specificity is unknown. UMIs were added to TCR cDNA along with a universal primer site when it was made by 5'RACE template switching. TCRdb re-analysed the 5' RACE reads in MiXCR, keeping a single row per CDR3 protein. Here the sample spans a few hundred thousand distinct CDR3 sequences, around a sixth being singletons. The V and J ends lost 6 bases and 0 bases respectively, with 11 bases between them. CDR1 and CDR2 from the germline V gene are SGHTA and FQGNSA. The CDR3 covers 14 residues. Study observations and caveats: Booster sampling recovered most clones from primary vaccination (about 97% CD4, around 88% CD8).

The chain links TRBV7-2 to TRBJ1-2; possibly TRBD1 for D (5 bases). Sequenced here: PBMCs, sampled about 5 days after the first yellow fever vaccination. The sequence derives from a man younger than 35 who received the YFV17D yellow fever vaccine. This CDR3 reads CASSSDKANYGYTF. For the CDR3, the DNA is TGTGCCAGCAGTTCGGACAAAGCTAACTATGGCTACACCTTC.